This TCR beta chain was recovered during a study of T cell responses to AZD1222 COVID-19 vaccine. Turning to this clone: The antigen is not known.

Germline V gives CDR1 LNHDA, CDR2 SQIVND (reference sequence). The CDR3 runs 14 residues. The germline V and J ends were trimmed by 7 bases and 5 bases, with 15 bases remaining between them. Study-wide results and limits: Donor demographics were predominantly white British with a female majority; clonal diversity may be underestimated. Sampled repertoires all dated from after the peak T cell response.

Sequencing was performed with immunoSEQ multiplex PCR; in TCRdb, only in-frame clones are kept and a portion is missing. The sample has 150,000 or so clones, approximately 89% seen once. This sequence joins TRBV19 and TRBJ2-1; the D gene could be TRBD1 or TRBD2 (5 bases each). Sequences were derived from peripheral blood, sampled on day 0 of AZD1222 vaccination. The sequence was collected from an adult in good health. The DNA for the CDR3 is TGTGCCAGTACCCCTGGGACCTATAACAATGAGCAGTTCTTC. Its translation: CASTPGTYNNEQFF.